These 5 T cell receptor beta chains came from one sample sequenced in a study of tissue T cells after allogeneic stem cell transplantation. Repertoires were generated with immunoSEQ multiplex PCR, while TCRdb's copy carries only in-frame clones and drops some. The sample includes a few thousand clones, roughly 78% of them seen just once. Enrolled prospectively were adult allogeneic hematopoietic cell transplant recipients whose graft-versus-host disease was steroid-refractory. The sequences come from esophageal tissue, collected at autopsy. The receptors come from a male patient at least 60 years old with steroid-refractory graft-versus-host disease after an allogeneic stem cell transplant. Part of the T cell pool may stem from the graft donor.

The chain has TRBV5-1 and TRBJ2-1; no reliable D call. The germline V and J ends were trimmed by 0 bases and 4 bases, with 8 bases remaining between them. The CDR3 has 14 amino acids. Germline CDR1 SGHRS, CDR2 YFSETQ. The CDR3 protein is CASSLEPTYNEQFF. The CDR3 DNA sequence: TGCGCCAGCAGCTTGGAGCCCACTTACAATGAGCAGTTCTTC.

The chain joins TRBV9 to TRBJ1-3; D ambiguous. Trimming took 7 bases from V and 1 from J, leaving 6 bases between them. The CDR3 is 12 amino acids. Germline V lookup: CDR1 SGDLS, CDR2 YYNGEE. Written as DNA, the CDR3 is TGTGCCAGCGGGTTTTCTGGAAACACCATATATTTT. This sequence encodes CASGFSGNTIYF.

The rearrangement uses TRBV9 and TRBJ2-2, with D possibly being TRBD1 (5 bases). The CDR3 runs 13 residues. Per germline, CDR1 SGDLS and CDR2 YYNGEE. V was clipped by 3 bases and J by 4 bases, with 7 bases between them. CDR3 DNA sequence: TGTGCCAGCAGCGCTCAGGGCACCGGGGAGCTGTTTTTT. This encodes CASSAQGTGELFF.

This clone was observed a few times. The chain recombines TRBV13 with TRBJ2-1; 10 bases agree with TRBD2. V was clipped by 4 bases and J by 5 bases; unmatched bases: 5. Germline V gives CDR1 PRHDT, CDR2 FYEKMQ (reference sequence). The CDR3 spans 15 residues. The CDR3: CASSSLAGGDNEQFF. CDR3 nucleotides: TGTGCCAGCAGCTCGTTAGCGGGGGGCGACAATGAGCAGTTCTTC.

The chain couples TRBV16 to TRBJ1-5; unclear D gene. The CDR3 runs 13 residues. Trimming took off 0 bases at V and 5 bases at J, with 5 bases between the two ends. The germline V gene encodes CDR1 KGHSY and CDR2 FQNENV. The CDR3 nucleotides are TGTGCCAGCAGCCAATCGTCGGATCAGCCCCAGCATTTT. Its translation: CASSQSSDQPQHF.